The clone carrying this T cell receptor beta chain has a count of ten or more. The antigen remains unidentified. Recent vaccinations or acute infections were absent in the healthy HIV-negative adult donors. Donors comprised only Caucasian adults living in Nashville, Tennessee. Germline V gives CDR1 MNHEY, CDR2 SVGAGI. The CDR3 contains 11 residues. Trimming took 8 bases from V and 11 from J, leaving 13 bases between them. This sample stems from a study of shared clonotypes between healthy human individuals. Whole-study findings and limits: Naive CD4 clonotypes overlapped across a handful of donors at approximately 4.5%. Clonotype sharing among donors, it was expected, would be affected by sequencing depth.

Profiling relied on immunoSEQ multiplex PCR, and the TCRdb table lists in-frame clones only, not all of them. Here the sample spans under 1,100,000 clones, more than 65% being singletons. Source material: memory CD4+ T cells sorted from blood. Indicated subset: CD45RA-negative fraction. This rearrangement joins TRBV6-5 to TRBJ2-1; TRBD2 is a possible D gene (6 bases). The sequence came from a man younger than 35 in good health. CDR3 sequence: CASEQGGKQFF. In DNA, the CDR3 is TGTGCCAGCGAGCAGGGCGGGAAGCAGTTCTTC.